This TCR beta chain derives from a study of blood T cell repertoires in COVID-19. Looking at the study overall: The analysed material was cDNA or gDNA that came from T cells, B-cell-depleted T cells, or PBMCs.

The Seattle patients joined while their infection was active and were tracked longitudinally afterward. Unmatched junction bases numbered 0, after V lost 3 bases and J lost 2 bases. The CDR3 spans 13 residues. Germline-derived CDR1 and CDR2 are SQVTM and ANQGSEA. In the original processing: How many nucleated cells were present was estimated from reference gene primer amplification. The repertoire was sequenced with immunoSEQ multiplex PCR; TCRdb's copy has only in-frame clones and lacks some. V, J and clone size derive from that table, while D and trimming were established from the DNA sequence. Among about 190,000 clones, approximately 90% were seen once, and the ten largest hold 12%.

This sequence joins TRBV29-1 and TRBJ1-4; 7 nucleotides match TRBD1. The clonotype was recovered from a woman between 65 and 79 years old with COVID-19, enrolled during active disease. Sequences were obtained from peripheral blood. The CDR3: CSVDRGTNEKLFF. Here the CDR3 DNA reads TGCAGCGTTGACAGGGGGACTAATGAAAAACTGTTTTTT. Full variable domain (rest looked up from reference TRBV29-1 and TRBJ1-4): SAVISQKPSRDICQRGTSLTIQCQVDSQVTMMFWYRQQPGQSLTLIATANQGSEATYESGFVIDKFPISRPNLTFSTLTVSNMSPEDSSIYLCSVDRGTNEKLFFGSGTQLSVL.